This record looks at one T cell receptor beta chain sequence and its context. This specimen belongs to a study of OX40 agonist ivuxolimab in advanced cancers. Overall study: Patients with prior anti-PD-1, anti-PD-L1 or anti-CTLA-4 therapy were eligible; about 41% had some. Three patients responded partially, comprising one with hepatocellular carcinoma and two with cutaneous melanoma.

The CDR3 sequence is 14 residues long. Germline V CDR1 and CDR2: SQVTM, ANQGSEA. With 2 bases clipped from V and 6 bases from J, the junction kept 9 bases outside the gene matches. Sequenced by immunoSEQ multiplex PCR; TCRdb stores in-frame clones only, minus some. The table shows over 45,000 clones, with 85% to 90% occurring only once. The source material was CD4+ or CD8+ T cells sorted from blood, sampled in a trial of the OX40 agonist ivuxolimab. The chain links TRBV29-1 to TRBJ1-2; TRBD1 matches at 7 bases. This sequence was found in an adult with an advanced solid tumor such as melanoma, head and neck, liver or kidney cancer. CDR3 in amino acids: CSVEWDSLLDGYTF. As DNA, the CDR3 is TGCAGCGTTGAATGGGACAGCCTTCTGGATGGCTACACCTTC.